One sample yielded the 25 T cell receptor beta chains listed below, sequenced in a study of neurological immune-mediated disorders (dated by TCRdb to 2018 to 2020). The receptor library was made with 5' RACE. The sequencer was an Illumina HiSeq 2500. Using fastp at Q25 and MiXCR, TCRdb reprocessed the public reads and kept productive beta chains. Rows merge per CDR3 protein into single entries with the most common DNA and genes. In this sample the table shows 9,500 to 13,000 distinct CDR3 sequences, roughly 21% of which occur a single time. About 50% of the sample is held by the ten biggest clonotypes. The source material was CD8+ T cells from blood. All receptors come from a woman aged 55-70 years with HTLV-1-associated myelopathy (HAM/TSP).

This clonotype was recorded at least ten times. The rearrangement links TRBV20-1 to TRBJ2-2, with 7 bases that match TRBD1. Germline trimming cut 5 bases from V and 7 bases from J; bases unmatched to any gene: 7. The CDR3 consists of 13 residues. Germline assignment: CDR1 DFQATT and CDR2 SNEGSKA (reference sequence). In DNA, the CDR3 is TGCAGTGCTTTTACAGGGGCGGGCGGGGAGCTGTTTTTT. Translation: CSAFTGAGGELFF.

The genes are TRBV10-3 and TRBJ1-1; D not certain. V lost 3 bases, J lost 1 base, and 18 bases lay in between. The germline gives CDR1 ENHRY, CDR2 SYGVKD. The CDR3 runs 17 residues. This CDR3 reads CAISEPDMWEGNTEAFF. The CDR3 coding sequence is TGTGCCATCAGTGAACCCGACATGTGGGAGGGGAACACTGAAGCTTTCTTT.

The table lists this clonotype with many counts. The rearrangement joins TRBV14 to TRBJ2-1; perhaps TRBD1 as D (5 bases). The CDR3 consists of 16 residues. V lost 0 bases, J lost 1 base, and 10 bases lay in between. Germline V gives CDR1 SGHDN, CDR2 FVKESK. CDR3 DNA sequence: TGTGCCAGCAGCCAAGACTGGTCAGGGTCCTACAATGAGCAGTTCTTC. Protein product: CASSQDWSGSYNEQFF.

This clonotype was seen at least ten times. V gene TRBV20-1 combines with J gene TRBJ1-2; D is unresolved. Germline assignment: CDR1 DFQATT and CDR2 SNEGSKA (reference sequence). With 0 bases removed from V and 0 bases from J, the gap between germline ends came to 14 bases. The CDR3 is made up of 16 amino acids. CDR3: CSARDVVGYSNYGYTF. The CDR3 DNA is TGCAGTGCTAGAGATGTAGTTGGTTATTCTAACTATGGCTACACCTTC.

In this sample, this clonotype is medium-sized. This chain links TRBV27 with TRBJ1-2; D is perhaps TRBD1 (5 bases). CDR3 size: 14 residues. Germline CDR1 MNHEY, CDR2 SMNVEV (reference sequence). The ends were cut back, 10 bases at V and 4 bases at J, with 19 bases in the middle. This CDR3 reads CATTDSRGIYGYTF. DNA of the CDR3: TGTGCCACCACGGACTCGCGGGGGATCTATGGCTACACCTTC.

This clonotype was counted at least ten times. This chain uses TRBV3-1 with TRBJ2-2; TRBD1 is a possible D gene (6 bases). V was trimmed by 0 bases and J by 2 bases, leaving 7 bases between them. The length of the CDR3 is 15 residues. The germline gives CDR1 LGHDT, CDR2 YNNKEL (reference sequence). The CDR3 sequence: CASSQEDSNTGELFF. The CDR3, as DNA: TGTGCCAGCAGCCAAGAGGACAGTAACACCGGGGAGCTGTTTTTT.

The chain carries TRBV4-3 and TRBJ2-2; D call uncertain. The V end was cut by 1 base, the J end by 8 bases, with 5 bases between. Germline loops: CDR1 LGHNA, CDR2 YSLEER. This CDR3 region has 12 residues. This chain's CDR3 is CASSQGFGELFF. In DNA, the CDR3 is TGCGCCAGCAGCCAAGGTTTTGGGGAGCTGTTTTTT.

The V call is TRBV12-3 or TRBV12-4, the J call TRBJ2-1; D is undetermined. The V gene lost 3 bases and the J gene lost 8 bases, with 11 bases spanning the gap. This CDR3 contains 13 residues. The CDR3: CASSFDRSDEQFF. Written as DNA, the CDR3 is TGTGCCAGCAGTTTCGACCGCAGCGATGAGCAGTTCTTC.

The chain recombines TRBV20-1 with TRBJ2-3; 8 positions match TRBD2. Looked up from germline, CDR1 is DFQATT and CDR2 is SNEGSKA (reference sequence). The CDR3 loop spans 16 amino acids. Losses at the gene ends were 3 bases for V and 3 bases for J; bases not matched to a gene: 11. CDR3: CSARTWVAGLTDTQYF. The CDR3 DNA sequence: TGCAGTGCTAGGACGTGGGTAGCGGGATTAACAGATACGCAGTATTTT.

J is TRBJ1-2 and V is TRBV27; 7 bases are a match to TRBD1. Germline CDR1 MNHEY, CDR2 SMNVEV (reference sequence). This CDR3 has 14 amino acids. With 0 bases clipped from V and 5 bases from J, the junction kept 3 bases outside the gene matches. CDR3 sequence: CASSLSGQTYGYTF. Written as DNA, the CDR3 is TGTGCCAGCAGTTTATCGGGACAGACTTATGGCTACACCTTC.

This clonotype was observed many times. The chain is built from TRBV12-3 or TRBV12-4 and TRBJ2-3, with TRBD2 identical over 7 bases. The CDR3 sequence is 18 residues long. V lost 2 bases to trimming and J lost 1 base; unmatched junction nucleotides: 12. The CDR3 nucleotides read TGTGCCAGCAGTTTATTCGCGGAGCTGGCGGGGGGCACAGATACGCAGTATTTT. It is translated as CASSLFAELAGGTDTQYF.

The CDR3 DNA sequence: TGTGCCAGGGTACAGGGCCGATTCGACGAGCAGTACTTC. This translates into CARVQGRFDEQYF. The chain links TRBV11-3 to TRBJ2-7, with TRBD1 as a possible D gene (6 bases). CDR3 length equals 13 residues. CDR1 is SGHNT and CDR2 is YENEEA in the germline V gene. V was pared by 9 bases and J by 5 bases, with 17 bases between.

This clonotype was counted many times. The chain links TRBV6-1 to TRBJ2-2, with 7 positions matching TRBD2. CDR1 and CDR2 from the germline V gene are MNHNS and SASEGT. With 3 bases clipped from V and 4 bases from J, the junction kept 5 bases outside the gene matches. CDR3 length: 15 amino acids. The CDR3 DNA reads TGTGCCAGCAGTGATGTCGGGGGGATCACCGGGGAGCTGTTTTTT. It is translated as CASSDVGGITGELFF.

The chain couples TRBV20-1 to TRBJ1-2, with unresolved D. The V end was cut by 3 bases, the J end by 0 bases, with 14 bases between. The CDR3 spans 15 residues. CDR1 is DFQATT, CDR2 SNEGSKA, per germline (reference sequence). CDR3: CSASRWMRANYGYTF. Written as DNA, the CDR3 is TGCAGTGCTAGCCGTTGGATGAGAGCTAACTATGGCTACACCTTC.

Ten or more counts support this clonotype. The genes are TRBV6-2 or TRBV6-3 and TRBJ2-7; no definite D call. This CDR3 is built from 14 residues. V was clipped by 5 bases and J by 6 bases, with 17 bases between them. Germline CDR1 reads MNHEY; CDR2 reads SVGEGT. The CDR3 sequence is CASSHQTLMGEQYF. CDR3 coding DNA: TGTGCCAGCAGTCACCAGACTCTTATGGGCGAGCAGTACTTC.

This clonotype came up many times. The gene calls are TRBV12-3 or TRBV12-4 and TRBJ2-4; either TRBD1 or TRBD2 may supply D (6 bases each). The CDR3 contains 16 residues. Trimming cost V 6 bases and J 0 bases, with 15 bases left between them. CDR3 DNA: TGTGCCAGCAGATCCGGAGGGGGTCTAGCCAAAAACATTCAGTACTTC. This encodes CASRSGGGLAKNIQYF.

This clonotype was found a few times. The CDR3 coding sequence is TGTGCCAGCAGCGTCGGCAACACTGAAGCTTTCTTT. Amino acids: CASSVGNTEAFF. J is TRBJ1-1 and V is TRBV5-6; D unclear. Trimming shortened V by 4 bases and J by 2 bases, and 6 bases separated the two germline ends. From germline, CDR1 is SGHDT and CDR2 YYEEEE. CDR3 length: 12 amino acids. Full variable domain (rest looked up from reference TRBV5-6 and TRBJ1-1): DAGVTQSPTHLIKTRGQQVTLRCSPKSGHDTVSWYQQALGQGPQFIFQYYEEEERQRGNFPDRFSGHQFPNYSSELNVNALLLGDSALYLCASSVGNTEAFFGQGTRLTVV.

This clonotype was counted ten times or more. The CDR3 loop reads CASSSRPQGSVVISHTDTQYF. CDR3 DNA: TGTGCCAGCAGCTCCCGACCACAGGGGTCGGTTGTTATCTCGCACACAGATACGCAGTATTTT. The J gene is TRBJ2-3, the V gene TRBV7-6, with 7 bases that match TRBD1. The CDR3 consists of 21 residues. Germline CDR1 and CDR2: SGHVS and FNYEAQ. V was pared by 4 bases and J by 2 bases, with 24 bases of the junction left unmatched.

This clonotype is categorized as medium-sized. This sequence joins TRBV5-1 and TRBJ1-1; D gene uncertain. Germline-derived CDR1 and CDR2 are SGHRS and YFSETQ. The V end lost 0 bases, the J end lost 7 bases, and 10 bases lay between the germline ends. This CDR3 has 13 residues. CDR3: CASSLAKYDEAFF. In DNA, the CDR3 is TGCGCCAGCAGCTTGGCGAAATACGATGAAGCTTTCTTT.

This clonotype was observed at least ten times. This chain links TRBV4-2 with TRBJ1-4; D gene uncertain. The CDR3 sequence is 19 residues long. Germline V gene data show CDR1 as LGHNA and CDR2 as YNFKEQ. The V end was cut by 0 bases, the J end by 0 bases, with 17 bases between. The CDR3: CASSQEGWQATATNEKLFF. The CDR3 region has the DNA TGTGCCAGCAGCCAAGAAGGATGGCAGGCCACCGCAACTAATGAAAAACTGTTTTTT.

J is TRBJ1-1 and V is TRBV6-6, with a weak D call TRBD1 (5 bases). The CDR3 consists of 14 residues. V was trimmed by 4 bases and J by 6 bases, leaving 15 bases between them. CDR1 and CDR2 from the germline V gene are MNHNY and SVGAGI (reference sequence). CDR3: CASSSWGTWPEAFF. CDR3 DNA sequence: TGTGCCAGCAGTTCCTGGGGGACCTGGCCTGAAGCTTTCTTT.

This chain connects TRBV29-1 to TRBJ2-2; D not resolved. Looked up from germline, CDR1 is SQVTM and CDR2 is ANQGSEA. With 7 bases removed from V and 5 bases from J, the gap between germline ends came to 5 bases. The CDR3 contains 10 residues. The CDR3 is CSALTGELFF. The CDR3 DNA is TGCAGCGCCTTGACCGGGGAGCTGTTTTTT.

By its share, this clonotype is medium-sized. The chain recombines TRBV6-5 with TRBJ2-2, with D possibly TRBD1 on 5 matching bases. This CDR3 region has 12 residues. The V gene lost 5 bases and the J gene lost 6 bases, with 7 bases spanning the gap. Germline V gene sequence: CDR1 MNHEY, CDR2 SVGAGI. The CDR3 region is CASSQGSGELFF. CDR3 coding DNA: TGTGCCAGCAGTCAGGGATCCGGGGAGCTGTTTTTT.

This clonotype was seen repeatedly, ten times or more. The chain uses TRBV7-2 and TRBJ2-5; D possibly uses TRBD1 or TRBD2 (5 bases each). V was clipped by 8 bases and J by 5 bases, with 21 bases between them. The CDR3 has 15 residues. Germline V CDR1 and CDR2: SGHTA, FQGNSA. The CDR3 DNA reads as TGTGCCAGCGGACCGGGGCTGATGCGACGGGAGACCCAGTACTTC. It yields the protein CASGPGLMRRETQYF. The whole variable domain, filled in from reference TRBV7-2 and TRBJ2-5, reads GAGVSQSPSNKVTEKGKDVELRCDPISGHTALYWYRQSLGQGLEFLIYFQGNSAPDKSGLPSDRFSAERTGGSVSTLTIQRTQQEDSAVYLCASGPGLMRRETQYFGPGTRLLVL.

The table lists this clonotype with many counts. The chain links TRBV7-8 to TRBJ1-5; perhaps TRBD1 as D (5 bases). Germline V gene data show CDR1 as SGHVS and CDR2 as FQNEAQ. The CDR3 consists of 14 residues. Trimming cost V 5 bases and J 3 bases, with 11 bases left between them. The CDR3 bases are TGTGCCAGCAGCCTCCGGGGACCCAATCAGCCCCAGCATTTT. Amino acid sequence: CASSLRGPNQPQHF.